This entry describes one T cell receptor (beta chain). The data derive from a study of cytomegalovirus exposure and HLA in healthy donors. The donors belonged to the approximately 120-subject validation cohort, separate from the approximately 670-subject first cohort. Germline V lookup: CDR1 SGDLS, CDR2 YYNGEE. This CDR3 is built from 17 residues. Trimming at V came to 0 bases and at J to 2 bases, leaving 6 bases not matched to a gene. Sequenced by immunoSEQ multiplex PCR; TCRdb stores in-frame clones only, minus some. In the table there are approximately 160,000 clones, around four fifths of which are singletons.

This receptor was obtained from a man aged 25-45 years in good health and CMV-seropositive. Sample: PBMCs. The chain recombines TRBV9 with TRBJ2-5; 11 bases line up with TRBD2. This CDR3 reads CASSVGGSGGVQETQYF. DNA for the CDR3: TGTGCCAGCAGCGTAGGTGGTAGCGGGGGGGTACAAGAGACCCAGTACTTC. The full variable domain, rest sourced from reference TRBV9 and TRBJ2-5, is DSGVTQTPKHLITATGQRVTLRCSPRSGDLSVYWYQQSLDQGLQFLIQYYNGEERAKGNILERFSAQQFPDLHSELNLSSLELGDSALYFCASSVGGSGGVQETQYFGPGTRLLVL.